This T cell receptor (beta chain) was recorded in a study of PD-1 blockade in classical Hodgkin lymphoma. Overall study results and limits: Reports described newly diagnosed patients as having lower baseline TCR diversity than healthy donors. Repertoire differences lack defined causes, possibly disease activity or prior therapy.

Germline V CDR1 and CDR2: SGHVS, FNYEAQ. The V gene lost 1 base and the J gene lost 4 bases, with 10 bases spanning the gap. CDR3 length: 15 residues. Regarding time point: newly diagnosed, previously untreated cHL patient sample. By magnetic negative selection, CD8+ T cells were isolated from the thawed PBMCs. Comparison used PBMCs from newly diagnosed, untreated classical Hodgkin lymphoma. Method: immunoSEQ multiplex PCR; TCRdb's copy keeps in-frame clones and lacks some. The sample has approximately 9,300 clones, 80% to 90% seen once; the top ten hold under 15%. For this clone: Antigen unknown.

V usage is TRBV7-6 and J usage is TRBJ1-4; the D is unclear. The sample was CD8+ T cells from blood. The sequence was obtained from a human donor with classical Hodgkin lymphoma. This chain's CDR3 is CASSLEGRINEKLFF. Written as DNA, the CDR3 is TGTGCCAGCAGCTTAGAGGGAAGAATTAATGAAAAACTGTTTTTT.